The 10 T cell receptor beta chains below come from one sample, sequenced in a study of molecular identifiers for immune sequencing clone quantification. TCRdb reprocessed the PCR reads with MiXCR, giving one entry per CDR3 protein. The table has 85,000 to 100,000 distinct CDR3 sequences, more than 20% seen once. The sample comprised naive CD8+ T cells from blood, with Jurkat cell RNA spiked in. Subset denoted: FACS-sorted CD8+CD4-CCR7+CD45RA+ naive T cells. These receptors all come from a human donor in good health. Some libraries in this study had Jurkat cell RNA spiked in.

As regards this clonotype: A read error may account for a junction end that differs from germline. CDR3 loop: CASSAPGTPDTGAFF. For the CDR3, the DNA is TGTGCCAGCAGCGCGCCCGGGACACCAGATACTGGAGCTTTCTTT. This chain connects TRBV9 to TRBJ1-1, with D perhaps TRBD1 (6 bases). This CDR3 spans 15 amino acids. Looked up from germline, CDR1 is SGDLS and CDR2 is YYNGEE.

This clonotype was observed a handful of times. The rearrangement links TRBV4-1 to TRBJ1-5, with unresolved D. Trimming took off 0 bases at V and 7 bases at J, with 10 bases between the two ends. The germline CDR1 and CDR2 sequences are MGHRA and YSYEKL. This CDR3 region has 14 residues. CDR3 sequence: CASSQESNAQPQHF. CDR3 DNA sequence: TGCGCCAGCAGCCAAGAATCTAATGCACAGCCCCAGCATTTT.

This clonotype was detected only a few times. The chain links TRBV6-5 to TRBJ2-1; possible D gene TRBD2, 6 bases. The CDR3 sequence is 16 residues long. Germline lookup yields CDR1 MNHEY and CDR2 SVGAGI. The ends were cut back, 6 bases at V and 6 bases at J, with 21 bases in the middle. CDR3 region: CASRAPGTLWFNEQFF. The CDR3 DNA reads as TGTGCCAGCAGGGCGCCCGGGACTTTATGGTTCAATGAGCAGTTCTTC.

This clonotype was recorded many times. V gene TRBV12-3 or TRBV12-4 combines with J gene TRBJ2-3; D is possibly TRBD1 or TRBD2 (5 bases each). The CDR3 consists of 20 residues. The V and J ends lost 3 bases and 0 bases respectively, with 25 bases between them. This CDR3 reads CASSFYLLGVRTSSTDTQYF. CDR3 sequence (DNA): TGTGCCAGCAGTTTTTATCTTTTGGGGGTTCGAACCTCTAGCACAGATACGCAGTATTTT.

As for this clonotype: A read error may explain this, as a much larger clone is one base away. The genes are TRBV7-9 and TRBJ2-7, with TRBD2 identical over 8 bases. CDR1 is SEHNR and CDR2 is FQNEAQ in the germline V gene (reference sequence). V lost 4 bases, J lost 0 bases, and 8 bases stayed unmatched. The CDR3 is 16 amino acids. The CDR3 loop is CASSSIKRGSSYEQYF. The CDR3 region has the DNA TGTGCCAGCAGCTCCATCAAGCGGGGGAGCTCCTACGAGCAGTACTTC.

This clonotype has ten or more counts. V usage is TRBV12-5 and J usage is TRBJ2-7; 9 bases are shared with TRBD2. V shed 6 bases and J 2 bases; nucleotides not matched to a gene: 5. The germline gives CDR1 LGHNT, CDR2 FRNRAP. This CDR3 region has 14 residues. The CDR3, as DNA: TGTGCTAGTGGACTGAGCGGGAGGCCCTACGAGCAGTACTTC. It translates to CASGLSGRPYEQYF. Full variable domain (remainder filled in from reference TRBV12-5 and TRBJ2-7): DARVTQTPRHKVTEMGQEVTMRCQPILGHNTVFWYRQTMMQGLELLAYFRNRAPLDDSGMPKDRFSAEMPDATLATLKIQPSEPRDSAVYFCASGLSGRPYEQYFGPGTRLTVT.

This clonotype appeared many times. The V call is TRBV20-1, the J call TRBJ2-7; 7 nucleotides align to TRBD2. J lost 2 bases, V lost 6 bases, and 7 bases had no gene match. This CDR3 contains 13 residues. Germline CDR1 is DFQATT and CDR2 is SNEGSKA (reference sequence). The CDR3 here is CSARTRQPYEQYF. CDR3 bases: TGCAGTGCCCGGACTAGACAACCCTACGAGCAGTACTTC.

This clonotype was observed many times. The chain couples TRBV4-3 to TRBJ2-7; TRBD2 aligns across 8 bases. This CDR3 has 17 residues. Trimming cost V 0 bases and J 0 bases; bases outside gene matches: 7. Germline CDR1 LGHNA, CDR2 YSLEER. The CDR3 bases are TGCGCCAGCAGCCAAGATCGCAGCGGGAGAAGCTCCTACGAGCAGTACTTC. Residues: CASSQDRSGRSSYEQYF.

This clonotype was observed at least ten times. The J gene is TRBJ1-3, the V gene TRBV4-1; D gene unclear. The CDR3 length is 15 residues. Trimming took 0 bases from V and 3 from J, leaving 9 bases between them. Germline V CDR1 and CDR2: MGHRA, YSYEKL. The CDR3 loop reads CASSQDPGLGNTIYF. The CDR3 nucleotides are TGCGCCAGCAGCCAAGATCCGGGTCTTGGAAACACCATATATTTT.

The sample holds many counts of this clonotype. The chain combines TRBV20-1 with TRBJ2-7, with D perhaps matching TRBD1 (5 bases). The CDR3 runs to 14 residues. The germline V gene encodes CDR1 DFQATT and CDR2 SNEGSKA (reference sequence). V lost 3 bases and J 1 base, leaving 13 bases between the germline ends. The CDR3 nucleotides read TGCAGTGCTAGGTCCCCGCCAGGGTCCTACGAGCAGTACTTC. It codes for CSARSPPGSYEQYF.